The text below deals with one T cell receptor beta chain. Antigen: not known. The sample belongs to a study of T cell responses to AZD1222 COVID-19 vaccine. Study-wide findings and caveats: Rises in breadth and depth of Spike-specific TCRs came after two AZD1222 doses. There were mostly white British donors and more females than males, and clonal diversity was possibly underestimated.

Second doses were pooled across both intervals (about 4 or about 12 weeks). This CDR3 is 14 amino acids long. Germline lookup yields CDR1 LNHDA and CDR2 SQIVND (reference sequence). V was cut by 8 bases and J by 4 bases, with 17 bases left in between. Data came from immunoSEQ multiplex PCR; TCRdb stores just in-frame clones and leaves some out. The sample shows 120,000 or so clones, approximately 94% of them seen only once. The receptor was derived from an adult who received the AZD1222 COVID-19 vaccine. Sequenced here: peripheral blood, sampled 28 days after the second AZD1222 dose. This sequence joins TRBV19 and TRBJ1-2; no firm D call. The CDR3 region is CASHVNGFGYGYTF. The CDR3 bases are TGTGCCAGTCACGTTAATGGGTTTGGCTATGGCTACACCTTC.